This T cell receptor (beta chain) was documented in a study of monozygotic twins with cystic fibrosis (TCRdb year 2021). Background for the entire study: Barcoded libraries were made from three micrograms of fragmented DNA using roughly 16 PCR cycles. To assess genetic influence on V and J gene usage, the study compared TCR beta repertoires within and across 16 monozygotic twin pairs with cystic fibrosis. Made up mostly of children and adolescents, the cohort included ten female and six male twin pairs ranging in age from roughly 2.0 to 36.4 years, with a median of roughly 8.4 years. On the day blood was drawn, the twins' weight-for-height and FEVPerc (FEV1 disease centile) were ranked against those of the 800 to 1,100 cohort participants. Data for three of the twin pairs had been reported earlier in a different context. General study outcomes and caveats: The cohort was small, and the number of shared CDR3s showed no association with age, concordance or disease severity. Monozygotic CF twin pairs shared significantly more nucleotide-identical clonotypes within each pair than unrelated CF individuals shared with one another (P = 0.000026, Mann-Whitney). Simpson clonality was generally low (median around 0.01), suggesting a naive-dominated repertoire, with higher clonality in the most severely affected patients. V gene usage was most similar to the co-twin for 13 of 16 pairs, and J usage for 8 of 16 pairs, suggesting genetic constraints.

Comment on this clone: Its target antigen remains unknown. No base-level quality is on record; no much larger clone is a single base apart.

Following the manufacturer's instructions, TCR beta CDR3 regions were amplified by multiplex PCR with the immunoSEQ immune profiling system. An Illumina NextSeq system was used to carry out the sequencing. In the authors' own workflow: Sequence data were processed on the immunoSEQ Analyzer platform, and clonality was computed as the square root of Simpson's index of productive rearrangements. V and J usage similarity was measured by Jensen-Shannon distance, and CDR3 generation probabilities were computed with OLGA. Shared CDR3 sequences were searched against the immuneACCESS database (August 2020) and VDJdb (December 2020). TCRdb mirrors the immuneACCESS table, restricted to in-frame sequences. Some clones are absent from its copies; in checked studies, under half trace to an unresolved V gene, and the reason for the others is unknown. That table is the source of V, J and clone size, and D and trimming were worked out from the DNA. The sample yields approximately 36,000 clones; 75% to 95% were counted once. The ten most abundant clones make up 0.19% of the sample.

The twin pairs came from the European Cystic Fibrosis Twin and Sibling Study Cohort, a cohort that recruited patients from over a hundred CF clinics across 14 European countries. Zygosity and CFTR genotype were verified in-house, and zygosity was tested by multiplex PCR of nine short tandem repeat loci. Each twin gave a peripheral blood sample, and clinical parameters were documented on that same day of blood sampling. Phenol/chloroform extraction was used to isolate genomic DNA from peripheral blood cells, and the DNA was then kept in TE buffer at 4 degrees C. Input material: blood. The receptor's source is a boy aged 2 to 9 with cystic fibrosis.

The CDR3 sequence is CASSLSYGQPTDTQYF. The nucleotides are TGTGCCAGCAGCCTCTCGTATGGACAGCCCACAGATACGCAGTATTTT. Recombination joined TRBV7-3 with TRBJ2-3; TRBD1 is a weak D gene call, 6 bases matching. Sequences SGHTA (CDR1) and FQGTGA (CDR2) are obtained from the germline V gene. The CDR3 numbers 16 residues from cysteine through phenylalanine. Of all the DNA, just the CDR3 is kept, 48 bases in frame from base 1. A distance of 17 bases separates the germline ends of V and J, which lose 5 bases and 2 bases respectively.